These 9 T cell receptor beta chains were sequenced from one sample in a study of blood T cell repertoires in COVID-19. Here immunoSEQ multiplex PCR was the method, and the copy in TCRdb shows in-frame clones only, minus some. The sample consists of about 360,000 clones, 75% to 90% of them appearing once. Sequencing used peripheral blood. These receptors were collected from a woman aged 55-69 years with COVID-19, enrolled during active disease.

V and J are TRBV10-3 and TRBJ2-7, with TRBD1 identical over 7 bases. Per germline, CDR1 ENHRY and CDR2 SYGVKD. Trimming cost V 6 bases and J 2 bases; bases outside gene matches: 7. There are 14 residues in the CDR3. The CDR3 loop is CAIRGPGGTYEQYF. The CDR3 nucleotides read TGTGCCATCAGGGGGCCAGGGGGTACCTACGAGCAGTACTTC.

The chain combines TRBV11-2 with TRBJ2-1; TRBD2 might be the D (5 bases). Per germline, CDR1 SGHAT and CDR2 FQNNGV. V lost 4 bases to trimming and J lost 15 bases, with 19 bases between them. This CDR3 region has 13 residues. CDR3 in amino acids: CASSSYRANEGFF. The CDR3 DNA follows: TGTGCCAGCAGCTCCTACCGGGCCAATGAGGGGTTCTTC.

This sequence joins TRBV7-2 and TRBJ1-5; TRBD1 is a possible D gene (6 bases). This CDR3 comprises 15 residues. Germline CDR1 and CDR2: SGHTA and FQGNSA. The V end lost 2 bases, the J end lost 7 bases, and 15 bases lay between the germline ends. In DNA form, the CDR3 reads TGTGCCAGCAGCTTAAGGGGGGGAGGGGTACAGCCCCAGCATTTT. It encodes CASSLRGGGVQPQHF.

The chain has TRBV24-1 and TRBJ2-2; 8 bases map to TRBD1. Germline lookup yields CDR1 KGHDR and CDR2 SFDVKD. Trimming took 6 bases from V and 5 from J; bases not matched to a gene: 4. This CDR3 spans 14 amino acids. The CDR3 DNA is TGTGCCACCAGTCCGCGGACAGGGACCGGGGAGCTGTTTTTT. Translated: CATSPRTGTGELFF.

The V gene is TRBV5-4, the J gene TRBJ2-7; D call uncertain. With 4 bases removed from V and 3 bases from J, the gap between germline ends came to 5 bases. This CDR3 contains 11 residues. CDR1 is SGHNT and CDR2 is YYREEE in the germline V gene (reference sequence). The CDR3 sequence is CASSIYYEQYF. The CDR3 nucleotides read TGTGCCAGCAGCATCTACTACGAGCAGTACTTC.

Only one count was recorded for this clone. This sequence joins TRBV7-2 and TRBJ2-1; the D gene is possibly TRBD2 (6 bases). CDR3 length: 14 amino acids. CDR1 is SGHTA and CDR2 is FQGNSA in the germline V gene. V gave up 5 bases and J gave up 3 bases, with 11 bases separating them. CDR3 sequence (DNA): TGTGCCAGCAGCCCGGGAGCGGGCTACAATGAGCAGTTCTTC. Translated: CASSPGAGYNEQFF.

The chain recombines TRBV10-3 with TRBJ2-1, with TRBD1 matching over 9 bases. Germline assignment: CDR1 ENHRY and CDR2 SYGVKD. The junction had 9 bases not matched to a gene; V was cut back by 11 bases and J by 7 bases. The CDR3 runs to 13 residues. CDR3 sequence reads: CASTGDRVNEQFF. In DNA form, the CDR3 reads TGTGCCTCGACCGGGGACAGGGTGAATGAGCAGTTCTTC.

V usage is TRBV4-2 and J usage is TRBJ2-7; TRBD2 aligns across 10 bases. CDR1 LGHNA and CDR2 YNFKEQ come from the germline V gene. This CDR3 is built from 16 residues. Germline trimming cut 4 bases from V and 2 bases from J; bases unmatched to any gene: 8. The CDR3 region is CASSPAASGGAYEQYF. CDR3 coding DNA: TGTGCCAGCAGCCCCGCAGCTAGCGGGGGTGCCTACGAGCAGTACTTC.

CDR3 nucleotides: TGTGCCAGCAGCACCGTCCGGGACAGGGACACAGATACGCAGTATTTT. As protein: CASSTVRDRDTDTQYF. This chain connects TRBV11-3 to TRBJ2-3, with TRBD1 identical over 9 bases. The germline V gene encodes CDR1 SGHNT and CDR2 YENEEA. J gave up 2 bases and V 5 bases, and 8 bases lay outside the gene matches. The CDR3 has 16 residues.